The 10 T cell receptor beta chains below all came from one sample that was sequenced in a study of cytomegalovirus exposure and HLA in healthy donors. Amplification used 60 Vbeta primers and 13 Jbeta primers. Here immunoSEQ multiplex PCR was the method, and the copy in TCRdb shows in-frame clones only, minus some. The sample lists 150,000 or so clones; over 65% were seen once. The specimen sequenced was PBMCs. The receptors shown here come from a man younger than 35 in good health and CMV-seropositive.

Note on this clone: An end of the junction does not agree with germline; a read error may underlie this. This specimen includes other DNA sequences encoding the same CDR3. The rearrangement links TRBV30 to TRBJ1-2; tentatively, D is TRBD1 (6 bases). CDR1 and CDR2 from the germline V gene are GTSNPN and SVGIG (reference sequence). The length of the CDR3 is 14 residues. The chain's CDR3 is CALTPGHSNYGYTF. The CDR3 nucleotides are TGCGCCTTAACTCCGGGACACTCGAACTATGGCTACACCTTC.

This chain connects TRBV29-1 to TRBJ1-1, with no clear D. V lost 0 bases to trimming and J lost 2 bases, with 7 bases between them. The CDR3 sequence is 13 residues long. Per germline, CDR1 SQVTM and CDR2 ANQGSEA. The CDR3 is CSVEERVNTEAFF. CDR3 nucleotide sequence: TGCAGCGTTGAAGAGAGGGTAAACACTGAAGCTTTCTTT. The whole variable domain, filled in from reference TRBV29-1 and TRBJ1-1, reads SAVISQKPSRDICQRGTSLTIQCQVDSQVTMMFWYRQQPGQSLTLIATANQGSEATYESGFVIDKFPISRPNLTFSTLTVSNMSPEDSSIYLCSVEERVNTEAFFGQGTRLTVV.

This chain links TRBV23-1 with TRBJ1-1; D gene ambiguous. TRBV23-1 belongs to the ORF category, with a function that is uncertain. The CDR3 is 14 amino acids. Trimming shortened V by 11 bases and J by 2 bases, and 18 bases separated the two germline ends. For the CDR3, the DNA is TGCGCCTCCTTAAGAGAGCTGAAAAACACTGAAGCTTTCTTT. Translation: CASLRELKNTEAFF.

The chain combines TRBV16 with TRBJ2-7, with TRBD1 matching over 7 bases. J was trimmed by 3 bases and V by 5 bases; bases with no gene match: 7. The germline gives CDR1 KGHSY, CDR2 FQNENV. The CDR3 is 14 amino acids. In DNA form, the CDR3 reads TGTGCCAGCAGCTACCTGACAGGGAACTACGAGCAGTACTTC. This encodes CASSYLTGNYEQYF.

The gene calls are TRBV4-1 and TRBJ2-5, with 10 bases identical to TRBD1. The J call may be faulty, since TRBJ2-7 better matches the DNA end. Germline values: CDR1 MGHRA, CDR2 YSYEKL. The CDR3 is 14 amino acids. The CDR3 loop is CASSHGTGAYEQYF. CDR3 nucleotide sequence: TGCGCCAGCAGCCACGGGACAGGGGCCTACGAGCAGTACTTC.

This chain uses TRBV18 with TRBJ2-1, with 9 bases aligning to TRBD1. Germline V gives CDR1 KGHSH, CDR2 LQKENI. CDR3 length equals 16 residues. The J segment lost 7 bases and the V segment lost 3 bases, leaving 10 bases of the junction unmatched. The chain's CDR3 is CASSPDRDRVENEQFF. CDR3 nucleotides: TGTGCCAGCTCACCCGACCGGGACAGGGTGGAGAATGAGCAGTTCTTC.

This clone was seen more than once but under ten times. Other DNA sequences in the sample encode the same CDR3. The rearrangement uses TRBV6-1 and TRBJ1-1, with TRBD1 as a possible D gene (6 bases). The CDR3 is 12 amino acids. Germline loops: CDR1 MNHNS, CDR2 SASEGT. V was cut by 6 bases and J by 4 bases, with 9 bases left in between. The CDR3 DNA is TGTGCCAGCAGGGACAGCGGCACTGAAGCTTTCTTT. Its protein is CASRDSGTEAFF.

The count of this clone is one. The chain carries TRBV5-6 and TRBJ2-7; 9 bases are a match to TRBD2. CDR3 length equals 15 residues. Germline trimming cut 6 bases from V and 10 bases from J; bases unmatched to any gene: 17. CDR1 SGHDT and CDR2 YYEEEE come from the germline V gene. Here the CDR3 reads CASTSVASGRTEQYF. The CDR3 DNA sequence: TGTGCCAGCACCTCCGTCGCCAGCGGGAGGACTGAACAGTACTTC.

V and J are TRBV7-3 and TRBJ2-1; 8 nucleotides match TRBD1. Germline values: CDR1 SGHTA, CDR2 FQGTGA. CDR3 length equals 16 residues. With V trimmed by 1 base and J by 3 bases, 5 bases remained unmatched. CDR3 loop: CASSLSTGGVYNEQFF. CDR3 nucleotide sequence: TGTGCCAGCAGCTTAAGTACAGGGGGAGTCTACAATGAGCAGTTCTTC.

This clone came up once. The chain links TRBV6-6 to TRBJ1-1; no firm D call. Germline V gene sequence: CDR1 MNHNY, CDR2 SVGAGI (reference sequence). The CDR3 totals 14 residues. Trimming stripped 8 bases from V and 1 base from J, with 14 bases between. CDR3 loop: CASFTRATNTEAFF. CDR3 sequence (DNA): TGTGCCAGCTTCACCCGAGCTACGAACACTGAAGCTTTCTTT.